These 26 T cell receptor beta chains originate from one sample sequenced in a study of cytomegalovirus exposure and HLA in healthy donors. Amplification used 60 Vbeta primers and 13 Jbeta primers. Sequenced by immunoSEQ multiplex PCR; TCRdb stores in-frame clones only, minus some. The repertoire holds 150,000 to 200,000 clones, with 80% as singletons. What was sequenced was PBMCs. Every receptor here comes from a man aged 25 to 45 in good health and CMV-seropositive.

The gene calls are TRBV10-2 and TRBJ1-2; D remains unclear. Germline lookup yields CDR1 WSHSY and CDR2 SAAADI. This CDR3 comprises 12 residues. V dropped 4 bases and J dropped 6 bases, with 9 bases sitting between them. The CDR3 loop reads CASSGRGDGYTF. DNA for the CDR3: TGCGCCAGCAGTGGCCGGGGTGATGGCTACACCTTC.

V gene TRBV6-1 combines with J gene TRBJ1-3; 7 positions agree with TRBD1. V lost 5 bases and J lost 3; bases outside the gene matches: 7. The CDR3 has 15 residues. Germline CDR1 and CDR2: MNHNS and SASEGT. The CDR3 DNA follows: TGTGCCAGCAGTCTAGACAGGGAGGATGGAAACACCATATATTTT. Its translation is CASSLDREDGNTIYF.

The V and J genes are TRBV11-3 and TRBJ2-3; D gene ambiguous. CDR3 length: 13 amino acids. V dropped 5 bases and J dropped 0 bases, with 6 bases sitting between them. The germline gives CDR1 SGHNT, CDR2 YENEEA. CDR3 coding DNA: TGTGCCAGCAGCCAGACTAGCACAGATACGCAGTATTTT. Protein: CASSQTSTDTQYF.

The chain carries TRBV7-2 and TRBJ1-5; D call uncertain. V dropped 5 bases and J dropped 10 bases, with 15 bases sitting between them. This CDR3 is built from 13 residues. Germline V gene sequence: CDR1 SGHTA, CDR2 FQGNSA. Written as DNA, the CDR3 is TGTGCCAGCAGCCAGGTCGTGATTGAACCCCAGCATTTT. Translated: CASSQVVIEPQHF.

This clone was counted a single time. This chain joins TRBV28 and TRBJ1-5; D may be TRBD1 (6 bases). The germline V gene has CDR1 MDHEN and CDR2 SYDVKM. The CDR3 runs 17 residues. The ends were cut back, 6 bases at V and 1 base at J, with 19 bases in the middle. This CDR3 is CASRIQGSSYSNQPQHF. The CDR3 region has the DNA TGTGCCAGCAGGATACAGGGATCAAGTTACAGCAATCAGCCCCAGCATTTT. Based on the CDR3 plus reference TRBV28 and TRBJ1-5, the full variable domain is DVKVTQSSRYLVKRTGEKVFLECVQDMDHENMFWYRQDPGLGLRLIYFSYDVKMKEKGDIPEGYSVSREKKERFSLILESASTNQTSMYLCASRIQGSSYSNQPQHFGDGTRLSIL.

J is TRBJ2-1 and V is TRBV14; 10 bases align to TRBD1. Germline V gives CDR1 SGHDN, CDR2 FVKESK. J was trimmed by 5 bases and V by 1 base; bases with no gene match: 2. The CDR3 is made up of 15 amino acids. CDR3 DNA: TGTGCCAGCAGCCAAGCGGGACAGGGGAACAATGAGCAGTTCTTC. This sequence encodes CASSQAGQGNNEQFF.

The V and J genes are TRBV4-3 and TRBJ2-7, with 8 bases aligning to TRBD1. The CDR3 loop spans 17 amino acids. J gave up 2 bases and V 0 bases, and 9 bases lay outside the gene matches. Germline-derived CDR1 and CDR2 are LGHNA and YSLEER. CDR3 sequence reads: CASSQDDGRGRPYEQYF. The CDR3 DNA is TGCGCCAGCAGCCAAGATGACGGCAGGGGGCGTCCCTACGAGCAGTACTTC.

The chain has TRBV11-3 and TRBJ2-7; TRBD1 matches at 12 bases. The CDR3 contains 15 residues. Germline lookup yields CDR1 SGHNT and CDR2 YENEEA. J lost 5 bases, V lost 5 bases, and 7 bases had no gene match. CDR3 sequence (DNA): TGTGCCAGCAGCCCCTCAGGGGACAGGGGGCACGAGCAGTACTTC. It is translated as CASSPSGDRGHEQYF.

This clone was seen a handful of times. The chain links TRBV19 to TRBJ2-1, with TRBD2 identical over 8 bases. J gave up 7 bases and V 5 bases, and 10 bases lay outside the gene matches. The germline V gene encodes CDR1 LNHDA and CDR2 SQIVND (reference sequence). This CDR3 contains 15 residues. For the CDR3, the DNA is TGTGCCAGTAGTGCCCTGACTAGCGACGTGAATGAGCAGTTCTTC. Translated, it gives CASSALTSDVNEQFF.

The CDR3: CASSYLTGNDGYTF. Written as DNA, the CDR3 is TGTGCCAGCAGTTATCTCACGGGAAATGATGGCTACACCTTC. This sequence joins TRBV6-5 and TRBJ1-2, with unresolved D. V lost 3 bases and J lost 6, with 14 bases in between. Germline CDR1 and CDR2: MNHEY and SVGAGI. CDR3 length equals 14 residues.

The genes are TRBV5-3 and TRBJ1-3; possibly TRBD1 for D (5 bases). TRBV5-3 is filed as an ORF, its function uncertain. Trimming stripped 2 bases from V and 0 bases from J, with 15 bases between. The CDR3 sequence is 17 residues long. In DNA form, the CDR3 reads TGTGCCAGAAGCTTAGGCTCGACAGCCCTCTCTGGAAACACCATATATTTT. It yields the protein CARSLGSTALSGNTIYF.

This clone was seen a few times. The gene calls are TRBV2 and TRBJ1-1; TRBD1 is a possible D gene (5 bases). Trimming left V 0 bases short and J 1 base short, with 9 bases between. This CDR3 is 15 amino acids long. Germline lookup yields CDR1 SNHLY and CDR2 FYNNEI. The CDR3 reads CASSEALTGNTEAFF. The CDR3 region has the DNA TGTGCCAGCAGTGAAGCGCTTACAGGGAACACTGAAGCTTTCTTT.

This sequence joins TRBV4-1 and TRBJ2-7; TRBD2 agrees at 10 bases. The CDR3 totals 14 residues. V was pared by 2 bases and J by 2 bases, with 0 bases of the junction left unmatched. Germline V gene sequence: CDR1 MGHRA, CDR2 YSYEKL. CDR3 amino acids: CASSQLAGAYEQYF. DNA of the CDR3: TGCGCCAGCAGCCAACTAGCGGGGGCCTACGAGCAGTACTTC.

In regard to this clone: Other DNA sequences in this sample translate to the same CDR3. The genes are TRBV6-4 and TRBJ2-1, with 11 bases lining up with TRBD2. The CDR3 is 14 residues long. With 2 bases clipped from V and 6 bases from J, the junction kept 0 bases outside the gene matches. Germline V lookup: CDR1 MRHNA, CDR2 SNTAGT. This CDR3 is CASSDGTSGNEQFF. The CDR3 DNA follows: TGTGCCAGCAGTGACGGGACTAGCGGCAATGAGCAGTTCTTC.

This chain links TRBV12-5 with TRBJ2-2; TRBD2 matches at 10 bases. The germline V gene has CDR1 LGHNT and CDR2 FRNRAP. The CDR3 has 16 residues. Trimming cost V 10 bases and J 1 base; bases outside gene matches: 9. The CDR3 is CATLAGALRNTGELFF. CDR3 bases: TGTGCTACCCTAGCGGGGGCCCTAAGGAACACCGGGGAGCTGTTTTTT. The complete variable domain, with remaining parts taken from reference TRBV12-5 and TRBJ2-2, reads DARVTQTPRHKVTEMGQEVTMRCQPILGHNTVFWYRQTMMQGLELLAYFRNRAPLDDSGMPKDRFSAEMPDATLATLKIQPSEPRDSAVYFCATLAGALRNTGELFFGEGSRLTVL.

This clone came up once. The chain has TRBV27 and TRBJ2-2; possibly TRBD1 for D (5 bases). This CDR3 is built from 14 residues. Germline V gives CDR1 MNHEY, CDR2 SMNVEV (reference sequence). V was shortened by 2 bases and J by 4 bases, with 8 bases between the two germline ends. The CDR3 nucleotides are TGTGCCAGCAGTTTAACCAGGGTCACCGGGGAGCTGTTTTTT. Translating gives CASSLTRVTGELFF.

The chain is built from TRBV4-1 and TRBJ2-5; 7 bases map to TRBD1. Germline V gene data show CDR1 as MGHRA and CDR2 as YSYEKL. CDR3 length: 14 amino acids. Unmatched junction bases numbered 10, after V lost 3 bases and J lost 9 bases. The CDR3 reads CASSQTGLPGSQYF. The CDR3 nucleotides read TGCGCCAGCAGCCAGACAGGGCTTCCAGGGTCCCAGTACTTC.

The rearrangement links TRBV5-6 to TRBJ2-3; 13 bases match TRBD2. Trimming took 0 bases from V and 4 from J; bases not matched to a gene: 5. This CDR3 has 17 residues. Germline CDR1 and CDR2: SGHDT and YYEEEE. The CDR3 loop is CASSLEGLAGEADTQYF. The CDR3, as DNA: TGTGCCAGCAGCTTGGAAGGACTAGCGGGGGAAGCAGATACGCAGTATTTT.

This chain connects TRBV6-5 to TRBJ2-1; D might be TRBD2 (6 bases). Germline lookup yields CDR1 MNHEY and CDR2 SVGAGI. Trimming left V 8 bases short and J 0 bases short, with 14 bases between. This CDR3 is built from 15 residues. The CDR3 here is CASYGRRGSYNEQFF. In DNA, the CDR3 is TGTGCCAGCTACGGAAGGCGGGGCTCCTACAATGAGCAGTTCTTC.

The genes are TRBV6-1 and TRBJ1-1, with 7 bases aligning to TRBD1. The CDR3 is 14 amino acids. CDR1 and CDR2 (germline): MNHNS, SASEGT. The junction had 0 bases not matched to a gene; V was cut back by 1 base and J by 1 base. CDR3 region: CASSEGTGNTEAFF. For the CDR3, the DNA is TGTGCCAGCAGTGAAGGGACAGGGAACACTGAAGCTTTCTTT.

The gene calls are TRBV18 and TRBJ1-1; D may be TRBD1 (6 bases). V lost 6 bases and J lost 4, with 18 bases in between. The V gene's germline CDR1 is KGHSH and CDR2 LQKENI. The CDR3 totals 15 residues. This CDR3 reads CASSRDQGSSTEAFF. The CDR3 nucleotides read TGTGCCAGCTCCAGAGACCAGGGGTCTTCCACTGAAGCTTTCTTT.

The V call is TRBV9, the J call TRBJ1-2; 10 bases line up with TRBD1. The junction had 1 base not matched to a gene; V was cut back by 2 bases and J by 6 bases. Germline loops: CDR1 SGDLS, CDR2 YYNGEE. This CDR3 is built from 13 residues. CDR3 in DNA: TGTGCCAGCAGCGTCGGACAGGGGGATGGCTACACCTTC. Protein product: CASSVGQGDGYTF.

V usage is TRBV5-7 and J usage is TRBJ1-5, with a possible D match to TRBD1 (5 bases). TRBV5-7 is known as an ORF, though its function is uncertain. V dropped 1 base and J dropped 1 base, with 6 bases sitting between them. The CDR3 covers 14 residues. CDR3 sequence: CASSLRGSNQPQHF. DNA of the CDR3: TGTGCCAGCAGCTTGAGGGGCAGCAATCAGCCCCAGCATTTT.

The chain is built from TRBV28 and TRBJ2-4; D gene unclear. With 5 bases removed from V and 0 bases from J, the gap between germline ends came to 11 bases. This CDR3 is 15 amino acids long. Germline V gene lookup returns CDR1 MDHEN and CDR2 SYDVKM. The CDR3 region has the DNA TGTGCCAGCAGTCCACAGAAATTAGCCAAAAACATTCAGTACTTC. The encoded protein is CASSPQKLAKNIQYF.

The chain combines TRBV5-1 with TRBJ2-7, with 9 bases identical to TRBD1. The CDR3 is 14 residues long. CDR1 and CDR2 (germline): SGHRS, YFSETQ. V shed 0 bases and J 5 bases; nucleotides not matched to a gene: 3. CDR3 sequence (DNA): TGCGCCAGCAGCTTGGGCCGGGACAGGGACGAGCAGTACTTC. This codes for CASSLGRDRDEQYF. The whole variable domain, remainder taken from reference TRBV5-1 and TRBJ2-7, is KAGVTQTPRYLIKTRGQQVTLSCSPISGHRSVSWYQQTPGQGLQFLFEYFSETQRNKGNFPGRFSGRQFSNSRSEMNVSTLELGDSALYLCASSLGRDRDEQYFGPGTRLTVT.

This clone was recorded a few times. V is TRBV6-6 and J is TRBJ2-2; TRBD2 is a possible D gene (6 bases). V was cut by 4 bases and J by 3 bases, with 15 bases left in between. This CDR3 has 16 amino acids. CDR1 MNHNY and CDR2 SVGAGI come from the germline V gene (reference sequence). DNA of the CDR3: TGTGCCAGCAGTTCCCTCGCGGGGCGGGACACCGGGGAGCTGTTTTTT. Translation: CASSSLAGRDTGELFF.